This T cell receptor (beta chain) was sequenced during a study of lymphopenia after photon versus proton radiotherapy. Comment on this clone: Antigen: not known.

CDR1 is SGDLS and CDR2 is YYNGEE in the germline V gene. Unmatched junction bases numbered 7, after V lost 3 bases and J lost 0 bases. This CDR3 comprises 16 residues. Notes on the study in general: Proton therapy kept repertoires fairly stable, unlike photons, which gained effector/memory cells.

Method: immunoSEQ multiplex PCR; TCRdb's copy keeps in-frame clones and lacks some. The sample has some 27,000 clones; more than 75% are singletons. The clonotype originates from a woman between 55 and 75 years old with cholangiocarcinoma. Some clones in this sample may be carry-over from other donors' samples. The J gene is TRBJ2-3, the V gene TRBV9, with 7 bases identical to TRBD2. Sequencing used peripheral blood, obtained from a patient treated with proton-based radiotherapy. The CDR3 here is CASSARAGPSTDTQYF. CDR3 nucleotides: TGTGCCAGCAGCGCACGAGCGGGACCGAGCACAGATACGCAGTATTTT.